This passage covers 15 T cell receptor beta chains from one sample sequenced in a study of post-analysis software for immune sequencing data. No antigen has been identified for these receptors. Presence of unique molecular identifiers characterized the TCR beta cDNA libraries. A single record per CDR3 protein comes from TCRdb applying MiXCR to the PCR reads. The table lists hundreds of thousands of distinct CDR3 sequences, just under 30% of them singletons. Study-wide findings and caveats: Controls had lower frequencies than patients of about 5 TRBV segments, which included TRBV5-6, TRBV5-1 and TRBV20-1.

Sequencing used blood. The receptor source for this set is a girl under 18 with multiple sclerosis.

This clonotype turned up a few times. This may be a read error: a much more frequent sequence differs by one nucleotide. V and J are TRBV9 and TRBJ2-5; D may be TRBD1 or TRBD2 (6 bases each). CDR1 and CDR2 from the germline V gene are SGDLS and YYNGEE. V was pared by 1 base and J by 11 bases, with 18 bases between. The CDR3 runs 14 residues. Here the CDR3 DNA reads TGTGCCAGCAGCGTACAGGGGCGGGACAATGAGCAGTACTTC. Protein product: CASSVQGRDNEQYF.

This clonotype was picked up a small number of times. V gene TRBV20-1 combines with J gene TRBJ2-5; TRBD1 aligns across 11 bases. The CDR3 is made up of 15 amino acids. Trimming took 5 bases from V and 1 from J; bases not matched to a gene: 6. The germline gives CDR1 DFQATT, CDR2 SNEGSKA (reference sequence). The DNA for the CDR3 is TGCAGTGCTGCGGGACAGGGGGGAATCCAAGAGACCCAGTACTTC. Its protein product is CSAAGQGGIQETQYF.

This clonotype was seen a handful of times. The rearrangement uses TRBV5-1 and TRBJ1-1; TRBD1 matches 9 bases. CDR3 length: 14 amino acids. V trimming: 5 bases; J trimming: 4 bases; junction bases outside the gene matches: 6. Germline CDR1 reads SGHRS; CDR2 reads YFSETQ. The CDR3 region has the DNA TGCGCCAGCAGAACCACAGGGGGCTCCACTGAAGCTTTCTTT. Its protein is CASRTTGGSTEAFF.

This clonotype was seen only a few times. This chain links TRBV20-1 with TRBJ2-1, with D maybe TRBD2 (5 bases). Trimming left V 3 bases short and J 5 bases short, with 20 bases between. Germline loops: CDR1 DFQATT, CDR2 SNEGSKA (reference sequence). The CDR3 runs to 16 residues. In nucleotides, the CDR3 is TGCAGTGCTAGCTCCCCCCTGGGAGTAGCGAACAATGAGCAGTTCTTC. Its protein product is CSASSPLGVANNEQFF.

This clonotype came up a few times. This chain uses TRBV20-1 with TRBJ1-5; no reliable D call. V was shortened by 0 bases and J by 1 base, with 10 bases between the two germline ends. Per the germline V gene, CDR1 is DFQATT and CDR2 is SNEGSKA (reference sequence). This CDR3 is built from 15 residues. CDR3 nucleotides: TGCAGTGCTAGAGATGCTGGCGCCAGCAATCAGCCCCAGCATTTT. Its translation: CSARDAGASNQPQHF.

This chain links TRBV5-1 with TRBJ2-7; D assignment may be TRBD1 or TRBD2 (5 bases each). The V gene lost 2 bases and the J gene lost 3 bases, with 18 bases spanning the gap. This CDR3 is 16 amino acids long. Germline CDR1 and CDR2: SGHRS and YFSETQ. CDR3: CASSLKTGPERYEQYF. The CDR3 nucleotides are TGCGCCAGCAGCTTAAAAACGGGGCCGGAACGCTACGAGCAGTACTTC.

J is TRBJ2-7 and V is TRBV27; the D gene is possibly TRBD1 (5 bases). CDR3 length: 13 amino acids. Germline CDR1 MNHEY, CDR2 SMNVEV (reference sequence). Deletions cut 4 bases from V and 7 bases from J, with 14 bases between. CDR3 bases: TGTGCCAGCAGTTGCAGGGTGAAAAGGGAGCAGTACTTC. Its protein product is CASSCRVKREQYF.

CDR3 in DNA: TGTGCCAGCAGTGCCCCGGGGGAGCCCCAGCATTTT. As protein: CASSAPGEPQHF. The genes are TRBV28 and TRBJ1-5; D possibly corresponds to TRBD1 (5 bases). The CDR3 loop spans 12 amino acids. Germline V gives CDR1 MDHEN, CDR2 SYDVKM. V lost 5 bases to trimming and J lost 8 bases, with 10 bases between them.

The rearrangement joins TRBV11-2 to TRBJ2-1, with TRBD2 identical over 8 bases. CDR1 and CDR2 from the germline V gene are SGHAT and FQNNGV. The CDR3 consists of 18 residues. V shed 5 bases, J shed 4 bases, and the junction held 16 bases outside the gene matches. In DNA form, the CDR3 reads TGTGCCAGCAGCCCTGAGCGGAGCGGGGGCCACCAGTACAATGAGCAGTTCTTC. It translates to CASSPERSGGHQYNEQFF.

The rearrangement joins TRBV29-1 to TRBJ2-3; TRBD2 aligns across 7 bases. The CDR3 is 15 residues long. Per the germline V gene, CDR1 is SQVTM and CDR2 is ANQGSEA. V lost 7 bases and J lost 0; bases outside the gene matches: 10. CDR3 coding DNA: TGCAGCGCCCGACGGGGGAGGGACAGCACAGATACGCAGTATTTT. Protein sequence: CSARRGRDSTDTQYF.

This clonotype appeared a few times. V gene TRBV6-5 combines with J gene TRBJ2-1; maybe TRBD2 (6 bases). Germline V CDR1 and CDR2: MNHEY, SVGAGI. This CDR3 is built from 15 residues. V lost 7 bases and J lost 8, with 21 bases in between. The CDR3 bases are TGTGCCAGCACTAAGGGGCGGGGTTGGGCGTATGAGCAGTTCTTC. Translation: CASTKGRGWAYEQFF.

The CDR3 region has the DNA TGTGCCAGCAGCGTAGTGGGCGGAGCCCCCACAGATACGCAGTATTTT. Translated: CASSVVGGAPTDTQYF. The chain uses TRBV9 and TRBJ2-3; D not resolved. This CDR3 spans 16 amino acids. V was pared by 0 bases and J by 2 bases, with 13 bases between. Per the germline V gene, CDR1 is SGDLS and CDR2 is YYNGEE. Full variable domain (outside the CDR3, taken from reference TRBV9 and TRBJ2-3): DSGVTQTPKHLITATGQRVTLRCSPRSGDLSVYWYQQSLDQGLQFLIQYYNGEERAKGNILERFSAQQFPDLHSELNLSSLELGDSALYFCASSVVGGAPTDTQYFGPGTRLTVL.

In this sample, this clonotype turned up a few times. The DNA of the CDR3 is TGTGCCATCTCCCACGATCTGGGGAATCAGCCCCAGCATTTT. It translates to CAISHDLGNQPQHF. The V call is TRBV10-3, the J call TRBJ1-5; D not resolved. Per germline, CDR1 ENHRY and CDR2 SYGVKD. The CDR3 runs to 14 residues. V lost 8 bases, J lost 4 bases, and 15 bases lay in between.

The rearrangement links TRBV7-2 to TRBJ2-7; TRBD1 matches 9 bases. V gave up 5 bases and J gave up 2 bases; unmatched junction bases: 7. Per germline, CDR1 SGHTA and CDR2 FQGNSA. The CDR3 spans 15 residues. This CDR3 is CASSLWTGAAYEQYF. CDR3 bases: TGTGCCAGCAGCCTCTGGACAGGGGCAGCCTACGAGCAGTACTTC.

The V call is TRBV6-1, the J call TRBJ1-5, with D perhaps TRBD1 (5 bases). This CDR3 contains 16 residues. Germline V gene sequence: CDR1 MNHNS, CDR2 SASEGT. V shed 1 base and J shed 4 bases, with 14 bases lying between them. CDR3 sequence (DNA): TGTGCCAGCAGTGAAGGGGCAGGGATGCCTAATCAGCCCCAGCATTTT. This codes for CASSEGAGMPNQPQHF.